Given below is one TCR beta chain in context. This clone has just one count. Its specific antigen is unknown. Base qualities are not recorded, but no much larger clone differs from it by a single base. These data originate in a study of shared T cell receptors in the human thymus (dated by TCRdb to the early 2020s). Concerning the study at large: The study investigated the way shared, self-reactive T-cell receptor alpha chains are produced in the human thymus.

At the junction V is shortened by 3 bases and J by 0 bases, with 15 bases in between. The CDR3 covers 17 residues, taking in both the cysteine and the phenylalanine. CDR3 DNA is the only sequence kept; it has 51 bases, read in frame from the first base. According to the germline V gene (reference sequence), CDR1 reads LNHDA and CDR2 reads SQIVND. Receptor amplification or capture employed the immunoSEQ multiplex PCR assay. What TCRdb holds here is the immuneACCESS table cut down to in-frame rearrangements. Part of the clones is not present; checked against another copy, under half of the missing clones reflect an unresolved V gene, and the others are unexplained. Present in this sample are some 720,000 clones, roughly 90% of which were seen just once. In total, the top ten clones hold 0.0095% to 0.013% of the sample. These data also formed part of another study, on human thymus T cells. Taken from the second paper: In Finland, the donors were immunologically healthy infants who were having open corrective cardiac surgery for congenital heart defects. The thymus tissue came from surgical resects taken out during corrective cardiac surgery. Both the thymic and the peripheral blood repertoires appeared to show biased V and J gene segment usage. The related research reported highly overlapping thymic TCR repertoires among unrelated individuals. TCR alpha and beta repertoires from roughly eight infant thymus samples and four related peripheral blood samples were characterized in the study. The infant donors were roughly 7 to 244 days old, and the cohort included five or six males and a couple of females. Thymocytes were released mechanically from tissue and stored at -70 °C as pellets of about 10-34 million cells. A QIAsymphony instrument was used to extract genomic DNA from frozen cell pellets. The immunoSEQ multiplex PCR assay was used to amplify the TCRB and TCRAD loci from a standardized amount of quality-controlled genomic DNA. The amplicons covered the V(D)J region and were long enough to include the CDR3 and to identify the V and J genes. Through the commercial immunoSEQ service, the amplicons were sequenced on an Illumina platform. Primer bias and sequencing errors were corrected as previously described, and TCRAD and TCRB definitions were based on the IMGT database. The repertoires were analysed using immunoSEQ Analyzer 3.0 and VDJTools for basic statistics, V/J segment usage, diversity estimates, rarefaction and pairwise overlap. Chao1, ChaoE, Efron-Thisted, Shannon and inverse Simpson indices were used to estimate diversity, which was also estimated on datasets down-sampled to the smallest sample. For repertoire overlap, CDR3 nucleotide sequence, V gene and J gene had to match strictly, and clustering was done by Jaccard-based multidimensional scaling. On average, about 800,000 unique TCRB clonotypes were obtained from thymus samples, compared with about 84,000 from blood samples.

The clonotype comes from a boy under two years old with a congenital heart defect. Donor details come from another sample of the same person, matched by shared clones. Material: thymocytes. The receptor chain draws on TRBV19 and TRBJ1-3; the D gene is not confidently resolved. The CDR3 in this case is CASSMSFWQISGNTIYF. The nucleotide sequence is TGTGCCAGTAGTATGTCTTTCTGGCAGATCTCTGGAAACACCATATATTTT.